The rows below give T cell receptor beta chains drawn from one sample of a study of blood T cells in healthy people across ages. MiXCR was run by TCRdb on the 5' RACE reads, yielding one entry per CDR3 protein. This table holds about 760,000 distinct CDR3 sequences, around three fifths found once. Sequencing was performed on blood. All receptors come from a man between 35 and 55 years old in good health. Each CDR3 is given with its conserved first and last residue. The D gene is left open where the match is weak. Clone size is not always given. Where it is, it says once, few, many or a class for expanded clones.

CDR3 DNA,CDR3 protein,J gene,D gene,V gene,clone size
TGCGCCAGCAGCCCAATAGACAGGCGTAATGAAAAACTGTTTTTT,CASSPIDRRNEKLFF,TRBJ1-4,NA,TRBV5-1,NA
TGTGCCAGCAGCTTACTCTGGACAGGGGGCCATCAGCCCCAGCATTTT,CASSLLWTGGHQPQHF,TRBJ1-5,TRBD1,TRBV7-3,NA
TGTGCCACCAGTGACATACAAGGGGAAACAGATACGCAGTATTTT,CATSDIQGETDTQYF,TRBJ2-3,NA,TRBV24-1,NA
TGCAGTGCTAGTACTAGCGGATACTACGAGCAGTACTTC,CSASTSGYYEQYF,TRBJ2-7,TRBD2,TRBV20-1,NA
TGTGCCAGCAGTTCCTCTACAGCTGGAGAGACCCAGTACTTC,CASSSSTAGETQYF,TRBJ2-5,NA,TRBV27,NA
TGTGCCAGCAGCTTACAACCACAGGGGACCAAAAACATTCAGTACTTC,CASSLQPQGTKNIQYF,TRBJ2-4,TRBD1,TRBV11-3,NA
TGTGCCGGACCCGGGACAGTAGATGGCTACACCTTC,CAGPGTVDGYTF,TRBJ1-2,TRBD1,TRBV30,NA
TGTGCCCTAACTTTAGACAGGGGGCTTAGTCAGCCCCAGCATTTT,CALTLDRGLSQPQHF,TRBJ1-5,TRBD1,TRBV6-1,NA
TGTGCCACCAGTGTAGAGGGGACCCAGTACTTC,CATSVEGTQYF,TRBJ2-5,NA,TRBV24-1,NA
TGTGCCAGCAGTGCTGGACATGGCGAGCAGTACTTC,CASSAGHGEQYF,TRBJ2-7,NA,TRBV12-3/TRBV12-4,NA
TGTGCTAGTGGTGGGAGTGTGGGACTCACCTACGAGCAGTACTTC,CASGGSVGLTYEQYF,TRBJ2-7,NA,TRBV12-5,NA
TGTGCCAGCAGCTTACAAGGTGGGGGGCAAAGCCCCTACGAGCAGTACTTC,CASSLQGGGQSPYEQYF,TRBJ2-7,NA,TRBV7-6,NA
TGTGCCAGCAGTTACTTCAGGGGGTCTGAAGCTTTCTTT,CASSYFRGSEAFF,TRBJ1-1,TRBD1,TRBV6-2/TRBV6-3,NA
TGTGCCAGCAGCGTAGCGGGGCCGAATGAAAAACTGTTTTTT,CASSVAGPNEKLFF,TRBJ1-4,NA,TRBV9,NA
TGTGCCAGCAGCCAAGCCCCCACCAATGAGCAGTACTTC,CASSQAPTNEQYF,TRBJ2-5,NA,TRBV3-1,NA
TGCAGCGTCGCCGAACTAGCGGGAGAGGCCTACAATGAGCAGTTCTTC,CSVAELAGEAYNEQFF,TRBJ2-1,TRBD2,TRBV29-1,NA
TGCGCCAGCACCATCCAAGTGGGGAGCACTGAAGCTTTCTTT,CASTIQVGSTEAFF,TRBJ1-1,NA,TRBV5-1,NA
TGTGCCAGCAGCTTAGTATATGGCACTGAAGCTTTCTTT,CASSLVYGTEAFF,TRBJ1-1,NA,TRBV7-9,NA
TGTGCCAGCAGTCGAGCAGGGGGCGGTGAGACCCAGTACTTC,CASSRAGGGETQYF,TRBJ2-5,TRBD1,TRBV25-1,few
TGCAGCGTTGAAGACATGGGGGTTGAGCAGTTCTTC,CSVEDMGVEQFF,TRBJ2-1,NA,TRBV29-1,NA
TGTGCCACACTCTCAGCCCCCTCCTACAATGAGCAGTTCTTC,CATLSAPSYNEQFF,TRBJ2-1,NA,TRBV24-1,NA
TGTGCCAGCAGTGACCTTTGGCAGGGGGCCTGGGGCTACACCTTC,CASSDLWQGAWGYTF,TRBJ1-2,TRBD1,TRBV6-5,NA
TGTGCCAGCAGTTCCTGGACAGGCCTCGGCATTCAGTACTTC,CASSSWTGLGIQYF,TRBJ2-4,TRBD1,TRBV28,few
TGTGCCAGCACGGGACAGCCGAACACTGAAGCTTTCTTT,CASTGQPNTEAFF,TRBJ1-1,TRBD1,TRBV3-1,NA
TGTGCCAGCAGCCAAGAGAAAGGGGCAGGGGAGACCCAGTACTTC,CASSQEKGAGETQYF,TRBJ2-5,NA,TRBV3-1,few
TGTGCCAGCAGCTTAGATGAGAACACTGAAGCTTTCTTT,CASSLDENTEAFF,TRBJ1-1,NA,TRBV11-3,NA
TGTGCCAGCAGCGCCAGAAGCGGGTACAATGAGCAGTTCTTC,CASSARSGYNEQFF,TRBJ2-1,NA,TRBV2,NA
TGTGCCAGCAGCCAACAGGGAGGTGGGGATACGCAGTATTTT,CASSQQGGGDTQYF,TRBJ2-3,NA,TRBV4-2,many
TGCGCCAGCAGCTTGTTGCCGGACAGGGAAACAGATACGCAGTATTTT,CASSLLPDRETDTQYF,TRBJ2-3,TRBD1,TRBV5-1,NA
TGTGCCAGCACCTCGCCATGGGGGAGTGGCTCAATCACAGATACGCAGTATTTT,CASTSPWGSGSITDTQYF,TRBJ2-3,NA,TRBV12-3/TRBV12-4,few
TGCAGCTCCTACCTGGTCAACGACTATGAGCAGTTCTTC,CSSYLVNDYEQFF,TRBJ2-1,NA,TRBV29-1,NA
TGTGCCATCACTCGAGGATCGAACACAGATACGCAGTATTTT,CAITRGSNTDTQYF,TRBJ2-3,NA,TRBV10-3,NA
TGTGCCAGCAGCGCCCTAGCGGGGAGGTCCTACAATGAGCAGTTCTTC,CASSALAGRSYNEQFF,TRBJ2-1,TRBD2,TRBV7-2,NA
TGCAGCGTGGGGCAGTCGAGGGGGCGATTTATTTCAGGCACAGATACGCAGTATTTT,CSVGQSRGRFISGTDTQYF,TRBJ2-3,TRBD1,TRBV29-1,NA
TGTGCCAGCAGCGTAGTACCAGCGCAGGGGATACCAGATACGCAGTATTTT,CASSVVPAQGIPDTQYF,TRBJ2-3,NA,TRBV9,NA
TGCAGCGTTGAAGAGTTCCCTGGCGGCACAGATACGCAGTATTTT,CSVEEFPGGTDTQYF,TRBJ2-3,NA,TRBV29-1,NA
TGTGCCATCCGGCGGGAGATACAAGAGACCCAGTACTTC,CAIRREIQETQYF,TRBJ2-5,TRBD2,TRBV28,NA
TGTGCCGCAAAGAACGGTAGGGGTTACAATGAGCAGTTCTTC,CAAKNGRGYNEQFF,TRBJ2-1,NA,TRBV28,NA
TGTGCCAGCAGTTACTCGACGCGCGAGCAGTACTTC,CASSYSTREQYF,TRBJ2-7,NA,TRBV6-6,NA
TGTGCCAGCAGCTTAAAGCGGGCGGGGGAAACCGCCTATGCCTACACCTTC,CASSLKRAGETAYAYTF,TRBJ1-2,NA,TRBV7-6,once
TGTGCCACCAGTCGGGACAGCGCGAATAACAATGAGCAGTTCTTC,CATSRDSANNNEQFF,TRBJ2-1,TRBD1,TRBV15,NA
TGTGCCAGCAGCCCCACCGAACAGGGGGTTGACGAGCAGTACTTC,CASSPTEQGVDEQYF,TRBJ2-7,TRBD1,TRBV6-5,NA
TGCGCCAGCAGCCAAGATTTGGCGGGGCTAGCTCACTACAATGAGCAGTTCTTC,CASSQDLAGLAHYNEQFF,TRBJ2-1,NA,TRBV4-3,NA
TGTGCCAGCACTACCCTCGGACAGGGGCGCTCCTACGAGCAGTACTTC,CASTTLGQGRSYEQYF,TRBJ2-7,TRBD1,TRBV27,NA
TGTGCCAGCAGCCGGAGGGCGGGGAACTGGGAGACCCAGTACTTC,CASSRRAGNWETQYF,TRBJ2-5,NA,TRBV11-3,NA
TGTGCCACCAGTCCGGGGGGCGAAGGGGTCTATGGCTACACCTTC,CATSPGGEGVYGYTF,TRBJ1-2,NA,TRBV24-1,NA
TGTGCCAGCTCCCCTAAGAGACAGGGTATGGGGAACACTGAAGCTTTCTTT,CASSPKRQGMGNTEAFF,TRBJ1-1,TRBD1,TRBV18,few
TGTGCCAGCAGTCGAGGGACATCCGGGGAGCTGTTTTTT,CASSRGTSGELFF,TRBJ2-2,NA,TRBV12-3/TRBV12-4,NA
TGCGTCAGCAGCTGGGGGGGGTATGGACAGCCCCAGCATTTT,CVSSWGGYGQPQHF,TRBJ1-5,NA,TRBV5-1,NA